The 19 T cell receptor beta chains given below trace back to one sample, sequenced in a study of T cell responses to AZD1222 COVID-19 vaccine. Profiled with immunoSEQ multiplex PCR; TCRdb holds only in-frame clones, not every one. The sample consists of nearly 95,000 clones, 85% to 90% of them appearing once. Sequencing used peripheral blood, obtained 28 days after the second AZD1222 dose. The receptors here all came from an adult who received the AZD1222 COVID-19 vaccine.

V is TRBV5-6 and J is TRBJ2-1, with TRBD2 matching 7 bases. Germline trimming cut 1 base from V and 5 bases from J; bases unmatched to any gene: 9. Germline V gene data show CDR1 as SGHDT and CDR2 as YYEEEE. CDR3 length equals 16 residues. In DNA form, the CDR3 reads TGTGCCAGCAGCTTGCCGGTGGGACTAACGGACAATGAGCAGTTCTTC. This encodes CASSLPVGLTDNEQFF.

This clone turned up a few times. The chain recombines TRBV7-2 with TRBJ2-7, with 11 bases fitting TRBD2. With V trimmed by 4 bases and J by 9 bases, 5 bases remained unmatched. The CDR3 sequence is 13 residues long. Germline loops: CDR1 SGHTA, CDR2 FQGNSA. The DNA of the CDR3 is TGTGCCAGCAGCTCGGGTAGCGGGGGGGTGCAGTACTTC. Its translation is CASSSGSGGVQYF.

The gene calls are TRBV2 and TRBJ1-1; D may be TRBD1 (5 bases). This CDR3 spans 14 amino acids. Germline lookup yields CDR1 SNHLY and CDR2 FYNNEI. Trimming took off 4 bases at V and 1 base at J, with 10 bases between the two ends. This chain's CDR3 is CASSGQSSNTEAFF. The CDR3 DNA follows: TGTGCCAGCAGTGGACAGTCATCGAACACTGAAGCTTTCTTT.

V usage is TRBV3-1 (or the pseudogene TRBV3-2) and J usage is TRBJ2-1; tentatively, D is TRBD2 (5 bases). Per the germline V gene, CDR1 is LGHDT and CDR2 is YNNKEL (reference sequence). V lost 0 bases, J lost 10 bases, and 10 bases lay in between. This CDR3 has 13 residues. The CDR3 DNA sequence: TGTGCCAGCAGCCAAGAATTAGCGCAGGAGCAGTTCTTC. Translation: CASSQELAQEQFF.

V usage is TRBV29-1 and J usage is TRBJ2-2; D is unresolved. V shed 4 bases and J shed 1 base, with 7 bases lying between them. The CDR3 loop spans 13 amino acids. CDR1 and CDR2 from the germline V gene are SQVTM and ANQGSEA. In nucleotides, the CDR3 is TGCAGCGTTGGACACCAGAACACCGGGGAGCTGTTTTTT. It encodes CSVGHQNTGELFF.

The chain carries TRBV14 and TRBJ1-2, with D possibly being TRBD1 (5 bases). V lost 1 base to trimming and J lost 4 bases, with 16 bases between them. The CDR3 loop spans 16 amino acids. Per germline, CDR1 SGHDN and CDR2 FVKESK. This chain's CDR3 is CASSQGIRQLLYGYTF. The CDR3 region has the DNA TGTGCCAGCAGCCAAGGAATAAGACAGCTACTCTATGGCTACACCTTC.

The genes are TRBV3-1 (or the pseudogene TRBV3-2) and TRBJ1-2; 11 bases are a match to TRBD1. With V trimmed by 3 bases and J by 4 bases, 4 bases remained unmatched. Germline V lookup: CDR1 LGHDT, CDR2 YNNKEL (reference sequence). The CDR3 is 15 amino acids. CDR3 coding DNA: TGTGCCAGCAGCCAGGGGGACAGGGGGGTCTATGGCTACACCTTC. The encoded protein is CASSQGDRGVYGYTF.

The CDR3 nucleotides are TGCGCCAGCAGCCCCCGCGGGAGACAAGCGAACACTGAAGCTTTCTTT. This gives the protein CASSPRGRQANTEAFF. V usage is TRBV4-1 and J usage is TRBJ1-1; no clear D gene. The germline V gene encodes CDR1 MGHRA and CDR2 YSYEKL. The CDR3 length is 16 residues. V was cut by 4 bases and J by 1 base, with 16 bases left in between.

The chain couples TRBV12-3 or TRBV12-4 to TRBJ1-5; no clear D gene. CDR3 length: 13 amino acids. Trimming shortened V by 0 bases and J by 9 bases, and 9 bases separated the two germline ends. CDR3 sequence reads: CASSLARDGPQHF. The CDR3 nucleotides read TGTGCCAGCAGTTTAGCGCGGGATGGGCCCCAGCATTTT.

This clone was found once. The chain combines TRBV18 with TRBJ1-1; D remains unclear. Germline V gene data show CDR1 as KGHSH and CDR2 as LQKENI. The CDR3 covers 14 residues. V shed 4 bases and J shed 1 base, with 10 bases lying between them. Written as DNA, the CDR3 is TGTGCCAGCTCACTGGCACACCGGAACACTGAAGCTTTCTTT. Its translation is CASSLAHRNTEAFF.

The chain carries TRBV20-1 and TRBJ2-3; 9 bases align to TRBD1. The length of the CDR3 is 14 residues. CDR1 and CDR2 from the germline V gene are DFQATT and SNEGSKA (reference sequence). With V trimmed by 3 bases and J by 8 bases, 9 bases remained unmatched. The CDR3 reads CSASLTGGLATQYF. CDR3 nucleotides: TGCAGTGCTAGTTTGACAGGGGGGTTGGCTACGCAGTATTTT.

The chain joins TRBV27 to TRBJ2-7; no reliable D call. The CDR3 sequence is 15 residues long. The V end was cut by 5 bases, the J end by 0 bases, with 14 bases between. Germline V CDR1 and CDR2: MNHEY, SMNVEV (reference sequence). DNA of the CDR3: TGTGCCAGCAGTCCCCGGGCAGAGAACTCCTACGAGCAGTACTTC. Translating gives CASSPRAENSYEQYF.

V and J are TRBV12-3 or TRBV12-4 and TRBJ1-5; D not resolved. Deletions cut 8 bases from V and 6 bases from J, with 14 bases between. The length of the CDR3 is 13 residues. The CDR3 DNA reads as TGTGCCAGCCGCTTCGGGTCCAGTCAGCCCCAGCATTTT. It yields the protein CASRFGSSQPQHF.

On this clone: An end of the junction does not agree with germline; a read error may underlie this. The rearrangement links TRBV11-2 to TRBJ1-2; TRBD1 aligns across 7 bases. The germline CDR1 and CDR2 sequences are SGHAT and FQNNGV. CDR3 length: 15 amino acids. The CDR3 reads CASSLELVPGTDPSF. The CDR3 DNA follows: TGTGCCAGCAGCTTAGAGTTAGTTCCCGGGACAGACCCTTCCTTC. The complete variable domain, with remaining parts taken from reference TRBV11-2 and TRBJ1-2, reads EAGVAQSPRYKIIEKRQSVAFWCNPISGHATLYWYQQILGQGPKLLIQFQNNGVVDDSQLPKDRFSAERLKGVDSTLKIQPAKLEDSAVYLCASSLELVPGTDPSFGSGTRLTVV.

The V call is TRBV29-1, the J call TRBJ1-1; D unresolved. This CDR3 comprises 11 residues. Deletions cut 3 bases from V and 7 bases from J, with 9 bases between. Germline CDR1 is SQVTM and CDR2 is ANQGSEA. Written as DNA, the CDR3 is TGCAGCGTTGATGTACGGGTTGAAGCTTTCTTT. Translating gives CSVDVRVEAFF.

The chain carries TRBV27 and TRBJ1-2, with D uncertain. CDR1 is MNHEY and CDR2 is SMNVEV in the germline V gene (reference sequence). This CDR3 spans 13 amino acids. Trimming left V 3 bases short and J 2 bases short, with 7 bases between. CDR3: CASSLRRNYGYTF. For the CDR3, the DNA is TGTGCCAGCAGTTTGCGCAGGAACTATGGCTACACCTTC.

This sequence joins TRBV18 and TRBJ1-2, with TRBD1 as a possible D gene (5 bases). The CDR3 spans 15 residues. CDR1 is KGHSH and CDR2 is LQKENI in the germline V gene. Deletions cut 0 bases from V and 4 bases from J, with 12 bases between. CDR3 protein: CASSPPGQGLYGYTF. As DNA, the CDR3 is TGTGCCAGCTCACCACCGGGGCAGGGTCTCTATGGCTACACCTTC.

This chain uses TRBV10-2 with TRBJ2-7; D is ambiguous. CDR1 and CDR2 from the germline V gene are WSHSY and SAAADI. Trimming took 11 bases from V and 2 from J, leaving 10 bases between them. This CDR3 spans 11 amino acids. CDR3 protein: CACGLAYEQYF. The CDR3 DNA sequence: TGCGCCTGCGGTCTCGCCTACGAGCAGTACTTC.

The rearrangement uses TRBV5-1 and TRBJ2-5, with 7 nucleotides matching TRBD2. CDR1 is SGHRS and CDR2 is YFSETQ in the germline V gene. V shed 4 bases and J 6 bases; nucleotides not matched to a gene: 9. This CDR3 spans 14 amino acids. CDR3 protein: CASSSGTPQQTQYF. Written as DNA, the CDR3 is TGCGCCAGCAGCAGCGGGACTCCTCAACAGACCCAGTACTTC.